Given below is one T cell receptor beta chain in context. This sample is drawn from a study of blood T cell repertoires in COVID-19. Background on the study: Some COVID-19 samples were acute and others convalescent; all came from the United States, Italy and Spain.

The V gene end was trimmed by 4 bases and the J gene end by 2 bases; junction bases not matched to a gene: 3. CDR1 is SGHDT and CDR2 is YYEEEE in the germline V gene. This CDR3 has 14 amino acids. The protocol was immunoSEQ multiplex PCR, while the TCRdb copy is restricted to in-frame clones and leaves out a portion. The data show 150,000 to 200,000 clones, about 86% seen once. V is TRBV5-6 and J is TRBJ2-7; 10 nucleotides agree with TRBD1. The clonotype comes from a woman aged 80 or over with acute or convalescent COVID-19. The specimen sequenced was peripheral blood. CDR3 bases: TGTGCCAGCAGCCTAGGACAGGGGGCCTACGAGCAGTACTTC. It specifies CASSLGQGAYEQYF.